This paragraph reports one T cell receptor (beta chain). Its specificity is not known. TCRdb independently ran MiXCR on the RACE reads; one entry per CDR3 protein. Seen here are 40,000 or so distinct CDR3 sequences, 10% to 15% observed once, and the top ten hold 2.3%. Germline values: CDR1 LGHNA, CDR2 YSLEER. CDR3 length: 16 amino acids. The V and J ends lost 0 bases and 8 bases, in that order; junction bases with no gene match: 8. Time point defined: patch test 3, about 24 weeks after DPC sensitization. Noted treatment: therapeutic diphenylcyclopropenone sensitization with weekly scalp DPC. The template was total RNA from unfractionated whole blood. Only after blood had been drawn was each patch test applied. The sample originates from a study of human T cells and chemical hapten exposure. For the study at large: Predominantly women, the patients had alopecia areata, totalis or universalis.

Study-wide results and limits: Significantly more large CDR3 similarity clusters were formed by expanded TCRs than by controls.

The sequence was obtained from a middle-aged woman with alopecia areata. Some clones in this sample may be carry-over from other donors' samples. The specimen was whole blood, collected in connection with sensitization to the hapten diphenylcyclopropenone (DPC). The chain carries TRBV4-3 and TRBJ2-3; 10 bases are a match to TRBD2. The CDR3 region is CASSQDMVAGGSTQYF. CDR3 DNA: TGCGCCAGCAGCCAAGATATGGTAGCGGGGGGAAGTACGCAGTATTTT.